The 15 T cell receptor beta chains reported below all come from one sample, sequenced in a study of blood T cell repertoires in COVID-19. The assay was immunoSEQ multiplex PCR, and TCRdb's table has in-frame clones only and misses some. The table lists around 250,000 clones, 80% to 85% of them singletons. Sequencing input: PBMCs or T cells enriched from blood (not recorded which). The receptors were gathered from a man aged 45-65 years who had recovered from COVID-19.

The chain recombines TRBV4-3 with TRBJ2-7, with no clear D. Deletions cut 0 bases from V and 2 bases from J, with 11 bases between. Looked up from germline, CDR1 is LGHNA and CDR2 is YSLEER. This CDR3 is built from 15 residues. DNA for the CDR3: TGCGCCAGCAGCCAAGAATGGTTTGCAGCCTACGAGCAGTACTTC. Translation gives CASSQEWFAAYEQYF.

The rearrangement links TRBV18 to TRBJ2-2; TRBD2 might be the D (5 bases). This CDR3 spans 15 amino acids. Trimming cost V 0 bases and J 2 bases, with 7 bases left between them. Germline CDR1 is KGHSH and CDR2 is LQKENI. This CDR3 reads CASSPPRVNTGELFF. CDR3 bases: TGTGCCAGCTCACCACCGAGGGTTAACACCGGGGAGCTGTTTTTT.

The J gene is TRBJ1-6, the V gene TRBV14, with 10 bases aligning to TRBD1. The CDR3 is made up of 16 amino acids. Germline trimming cut 8 bases from V and 6 bases from J; bases unmatched to any gene: 10. Germline CDR1 SGHDN, CDR2 FVKESK. CDR3 sequence: CASDPGTGVSNSPLHF. In DNA form, the CDR3 reads TGTGCCAGCGACCCCGGGACAGGGGTGAGTAATTCACCCCTCCACTTT.

The J gene is TRBJ1-3, the V gene TRBV10-1, with D possibly being TRBD1 (6 bases). CDR1 and CDR2 from the germline V gene are WNHNN and SYGVQD (reference sequence). The CDR3 is 14 amino acids. Deletions cut 4 bases from V and 0 bases from J, with 7 bases between. CDR3: CASSGGGSGNTIYF. The CDR3 coding sequence is TGCGCCAGCAGTGGAGGGGGCTCTGGAAACACCATATATTTT.

The chain is built from TRBV14 and TRBJ1-2, with D possibly TRBD1 on 5 matching bases. Looked up from germline, CDR1 is SGHDN and CDR2 is FVKESK. Trimming shortened V by 0 bases and J by 2 bases, and 16 bases separated the two germline ends. This CDR3 comprises 17 residues. Here the CDR3 reads CASSQDTAGRDNYGYTF. In DNA, the CDR3 is TGTGCCAGCAGCCAAGATACAGCGGGAAGGGACAACTATGGCTACACCTTC.

This rearrangement joins TRBV9 to TRBJ2-7, with 7 bases identical to TRBD2. The CDR3 covers 15 residues. Germline loops: CDR1 SGDLS, CDR2 YYNGEE. The junction had 8 bases not matched to a gene; V was cut back by 0 bases and J by 5 bases. This chain's CDR3 is CASSVALIAGDEQYF. CDR3 in DNA: TGTGCCAGCAGCGTAGCTCTGATTGCGGGGGACGAGCAGTACTTC.

As for this clone: In the same sample, other DNA sequences code for this CDR3. The J gene is TRBJ1-2, the V gene TRBV12-3 or TRBV12-4, with a tentative D call TRBD1 (5 bases). Trimming pared 4 bases from V and 4 bases from J, leaving 10 bases between. The CDR3 is 13 amino acids. CDR3 DNA sequence: TGTGCCAGCAGTTGGGACTCTCTCTATGGCTACACCTTC. Translation: CASSWDSLYGYTF.

This clone occurred once. The gene calls are TRBV10-3 and TRBJ2-3; 8 bases map to TRBD1. CDR3 length: 17 residues. The ends lost 4 bases at V and 3 bases at J; junction bases unmatched: 12. Germline V gives CDR1 ENHRY, CDR2 SYGVKD. The CDR3 loop reads CAISARDRTGWTDTQYF. For the CDR3, the DNA is TGTGCCATCAGTGCAAGGGACAGGACAGGGTGGACAGATACGCAGTATTTT.

The chain recombines TRBV2 with TRBJ1-1, with 8 bases identical to TRBD1. CDR1 and CDR2 from the germline V gene are SNHLY and FYNNEI. The V segment lost 6 bases and the J segment 4 bases; nucleotides outside the gene matches: 7. The CDR3 is made up of 14 amino acids. The CDR3 DNA reads TGTGCCAGCAGACGCAAGACAGGGGTCACTGAAGCTTTCTTT. Protein product: CASRRKTGVTEAFF.

This clone was observed once. The rearrangement uses TRBV27 and TRBJ2-3, with 9 bases aligning to TRBD2. Germline CDR1 MNHEY, CDR2 SMNVEV (reference sequence). J lost 3 bases, V lost 5 bases, and 12 bases had no gene match. The CDR3 runs to 17 residues. This chain's CDR3 is CASSITSSSGGTDTQYF. In nucleotides, the CDR3 is TGTGCCAGCAGTATAACTTCTTCCAGCGGGGGGACAGATACGCAGTATTTT.

CDR3 DNA sequence: TGTGCCAGCAGCTTGTCTAGCGGCAAGGCGCAGTATTTT. Encoded protein: CASSLSSGKAQYF. V gene TRBV5-6 combines with J gene TRBJ2-3; 7 nucleotides agree with TRBD2. The J segment lost 10 bases and the V segment lost 1 base, leaving 6 bases of the junction unmatched. Germline V gene data show CDR1 as SGHDT and CDR2 as YYEEEE. The CDR3 length is 13 residues. The full variable domain, its missing parts supplied by reference TRBV5-6 and TRBJ2-3, is DAGVTQSPTHLIKTRGQQVTLRCSPKSGHDTVSWYQQALGQGPQFIFQYYEEEERQRGNFPDRFSGHQFPNYSSELNVNALLLGDSALYLCASSLSSGKAQYFGPGTRLTVL.

This rearrangement joins TRBV5-5 to TRBJ2-4; 7 nucleotides align to TRBD1. The CDR3 length is 16 residues. With 1 base clipped from V and 8 bases from J, the junction kept 12 bases outside the gene matches. The germline V gene has CDR1 SGHKS and CDR2 YYEKEE (reference sequence). The CDR3 reads CASSLRDRSSQDIQYF. The CDR3, as DNA: TGTGCCAGCAGCTTGCGGGACAGATCCTCCCAGGACATTCAGTACTTC.

The chain couples TRBV25-1 to TRBJ1-1; perhaps TRBD1 as D (5 bases). The germline gives CDR1 MGHDK, CDR2 SYGVNS. The CDR3 is 12 residues long. Between the trimmed V and J ends, which lost 6 bases and 4 bases, there was a span of 9 bases. The DNA for the CDR3 is TGTGCCAGCAGGGGGCTGACCACTGAAGCTTTCTTT. Amino acids: CASRGLTTEAFF.

This clone occurred once. The chain employs TRBV18 and TRBJ2-1; possible D gene TRBD1, 6 bases. Germline V gene sequence: CDR1 KGHSH, CDR2 LQKENI. This CDR3 is 17 amino acids long. V was cut by 3 bases and J by 2 bases, with 17 bases left in between. CDR3 region: CASSPTAIKGAYNEQFF. The CDR3 coding sequence is TGTGCCAGCTCACCCACGGCGATCAAGGGGGCCTACAATGAGCAGTTCTTC.

The chain combines TRBV18 with TRBJ2-5; unclear D gene. V lost 6 bases to trimming and J lost 2 bases, with 10 bases between them. Germline lookup yields CDR1 KGHSH and CDR2 LQKENI. The CDR3 contains 13 residues. The CDR3 protein is CASSYSFQETQYF. DNA of the CDR3: TGTGCCAGCTCCTACAGCTTTCAAGAGACCCAGTACTTC. The full variable domain, with the rest looked up from reference TRBV18 and TRBJ2-5, is NAGVMQNPRHLVRRRGQEARLRCSPMKGHSHVYWYRQLPEEGLKFMVYLQKENIIDESGMPKERFSAEFPKEGPSILRIQQVVRGDSAAYFCASSYSFQETQYFGPGTRLLVL.